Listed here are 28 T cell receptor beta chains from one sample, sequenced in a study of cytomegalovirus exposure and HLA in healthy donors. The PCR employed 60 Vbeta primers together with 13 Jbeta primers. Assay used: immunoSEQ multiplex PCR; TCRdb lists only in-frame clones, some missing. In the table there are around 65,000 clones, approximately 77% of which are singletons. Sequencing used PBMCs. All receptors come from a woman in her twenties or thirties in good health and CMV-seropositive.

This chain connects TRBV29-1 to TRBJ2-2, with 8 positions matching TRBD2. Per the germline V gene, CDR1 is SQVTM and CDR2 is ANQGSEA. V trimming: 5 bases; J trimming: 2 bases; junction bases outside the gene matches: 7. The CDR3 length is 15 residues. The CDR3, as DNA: TGCAGCGTTACGGCGGGGGGCAGAAACACCGGGGAGCTGTTTTTT. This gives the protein CSVTAGGRNTGELFF.

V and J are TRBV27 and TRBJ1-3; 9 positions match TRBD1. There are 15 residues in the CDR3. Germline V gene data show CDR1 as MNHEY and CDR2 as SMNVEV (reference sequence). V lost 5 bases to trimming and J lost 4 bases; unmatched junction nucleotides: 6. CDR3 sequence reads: CASSPQGAQGNTIYF. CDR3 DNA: TGTGCCAGCAGTCCACAGGGGGCACAAGGAAACACCATATATTTT.

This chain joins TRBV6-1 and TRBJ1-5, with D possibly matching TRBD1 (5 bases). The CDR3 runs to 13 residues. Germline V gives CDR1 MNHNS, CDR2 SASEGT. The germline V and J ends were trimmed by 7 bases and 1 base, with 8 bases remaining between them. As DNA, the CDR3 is TGTGCCAGCATGCGGGACAGCAATCAGCCCCAGCATTTT. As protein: CASMRDSNQPQHF.

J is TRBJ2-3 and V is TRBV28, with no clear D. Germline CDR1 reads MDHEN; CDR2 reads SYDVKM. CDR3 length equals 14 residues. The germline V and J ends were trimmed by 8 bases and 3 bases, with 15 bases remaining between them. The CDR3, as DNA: TGTGCCAGCTCAGTTTATAGCACGACAGATACGCAGTATTTT. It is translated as CASSVYSTTDTQYF.

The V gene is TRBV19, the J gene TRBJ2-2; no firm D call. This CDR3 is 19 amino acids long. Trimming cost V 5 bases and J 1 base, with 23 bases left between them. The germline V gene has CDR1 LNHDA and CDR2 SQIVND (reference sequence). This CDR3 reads CASSPLRRLEYENTGELFF. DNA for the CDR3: TGTGCCAGTAGTCCCTTGAGGCGTCTAGAGTACGAGAACACCGGGGAGCTGTTTTTT.

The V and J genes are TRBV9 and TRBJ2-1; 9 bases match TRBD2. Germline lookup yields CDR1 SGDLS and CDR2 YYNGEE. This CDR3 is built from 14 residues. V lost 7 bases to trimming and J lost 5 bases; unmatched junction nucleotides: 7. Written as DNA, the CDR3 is TGTGCCAGCGCAGCGGGAGGCCCGAACAATGAGCAGTTCTTC. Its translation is CASAAGGPNNEQFF.

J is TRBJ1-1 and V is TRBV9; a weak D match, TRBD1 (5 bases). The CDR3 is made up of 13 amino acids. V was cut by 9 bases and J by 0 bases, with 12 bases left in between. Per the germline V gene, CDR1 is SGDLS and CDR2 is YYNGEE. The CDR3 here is CATGEGLNTEAFF. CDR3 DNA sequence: TGTGCCACCGGGGAGGGGTTGAACACTGAAGCTTTCTTT.

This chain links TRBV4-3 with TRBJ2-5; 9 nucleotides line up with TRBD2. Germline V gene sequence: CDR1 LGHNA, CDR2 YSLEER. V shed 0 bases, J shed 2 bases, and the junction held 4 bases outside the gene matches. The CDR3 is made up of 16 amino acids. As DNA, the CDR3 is TGCGCCAGCAGCCAAGAGGGAGCGGGAGGACAAGAGACCCAGTACTTC. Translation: CASSQEGAGGQETQYF.

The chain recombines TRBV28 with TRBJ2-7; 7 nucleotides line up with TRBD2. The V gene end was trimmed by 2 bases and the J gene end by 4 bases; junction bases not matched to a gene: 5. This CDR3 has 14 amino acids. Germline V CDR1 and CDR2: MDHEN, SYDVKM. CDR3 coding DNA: TGTGCCAGCAGTTTAAGTACCGGGGGGTACGAGCAGTACTTC. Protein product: CASSLSTGGYEQYF.

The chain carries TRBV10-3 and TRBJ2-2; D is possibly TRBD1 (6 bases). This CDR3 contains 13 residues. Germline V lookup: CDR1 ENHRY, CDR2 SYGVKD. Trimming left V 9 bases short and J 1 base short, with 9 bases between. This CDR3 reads CAIGTQNTGELFF. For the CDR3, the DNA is TGTGCCATAGGGACACAGAACACCGGGGAGCTGTTTTTT.

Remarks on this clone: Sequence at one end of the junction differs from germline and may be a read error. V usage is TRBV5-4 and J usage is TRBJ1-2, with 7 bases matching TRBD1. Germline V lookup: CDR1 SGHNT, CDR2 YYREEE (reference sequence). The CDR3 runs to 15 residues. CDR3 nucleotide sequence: TGTGCCAGCAGCTCGCCAACAGGGGAGGACTATGGCTACCCCTTC. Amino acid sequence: CASSSPTGEDYGYPF. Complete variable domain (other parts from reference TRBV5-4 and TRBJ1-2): ETGVTQSPTHLIKTRGQQVTLRCSSQSGHNTVSWYQQALGQGPQFIFQYYREEENGRGNFPPRFSGLQFPNYSSELNVNALELDDSALYLCASSSPTGEDYGYPFGSGTRLTVV.

In DNA, the CDR3 is TGTGCCAGCAGCGTTCGCGGGAGTGCAGATACGCAGTATTTT. As protein: CASSVRGSADTQYF. V usage is TRBV9 and J usage is TRBJ2-3; TRBD2 matches 7 bases. After removal of 2 bases from V and 4 bases from J, the junction contained 4 bases not matched to a gene. The length of the CDR3 is 14 residues. CDR1 is SGDLS, CDR2 YYNGEE, per germline.

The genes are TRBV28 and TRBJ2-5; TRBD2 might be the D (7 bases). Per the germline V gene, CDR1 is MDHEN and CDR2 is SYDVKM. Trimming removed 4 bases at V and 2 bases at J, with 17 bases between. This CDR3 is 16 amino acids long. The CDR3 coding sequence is TGTGCCAGCAGTTCCTGGGGGGGGCAGGGACAAGAGACCCAGTACTTC. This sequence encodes CASSSWGGQGQETQYF.

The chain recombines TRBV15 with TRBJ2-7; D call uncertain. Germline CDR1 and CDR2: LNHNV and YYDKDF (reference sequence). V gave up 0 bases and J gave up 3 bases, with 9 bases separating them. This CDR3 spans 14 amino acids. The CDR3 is CATSRDLGFYEQYF. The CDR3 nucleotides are TGTGCCACCAGCAGAGACTTGGGCTTCTACGAGCAGTACTTC.

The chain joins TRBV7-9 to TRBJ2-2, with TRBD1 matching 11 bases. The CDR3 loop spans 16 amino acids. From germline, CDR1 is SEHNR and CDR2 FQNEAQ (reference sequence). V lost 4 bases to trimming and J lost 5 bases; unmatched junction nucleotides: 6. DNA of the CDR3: TGTGCCAGCAGCTCCCCGGACAGGGGGCAAACCGGGGAGCTGTTTTTT. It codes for CASSSPDRGQTGELFF.

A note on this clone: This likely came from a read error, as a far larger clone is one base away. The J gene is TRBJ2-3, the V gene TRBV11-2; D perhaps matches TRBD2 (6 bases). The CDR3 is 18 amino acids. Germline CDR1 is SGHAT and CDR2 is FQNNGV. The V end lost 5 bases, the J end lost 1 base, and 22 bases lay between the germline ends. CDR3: CASSQGLGTGVGTDTQYF. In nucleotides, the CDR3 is TGTGCCAGCAGCCAAGGTTTAGGAACGGGGGTAGGCACAGATACGCAGTATTTT. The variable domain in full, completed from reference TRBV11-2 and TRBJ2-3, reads EAGVAQSPRYKIIEKRQSVAFWCNPISGHATLYWYQQILGQGPKLLIQFQNNGVVDDSQLPKDRFSAERLKGVDSTLKIQPAKLEDSAVYLCASSQGLGTGVGTDTQYFGPGTRLTVL.

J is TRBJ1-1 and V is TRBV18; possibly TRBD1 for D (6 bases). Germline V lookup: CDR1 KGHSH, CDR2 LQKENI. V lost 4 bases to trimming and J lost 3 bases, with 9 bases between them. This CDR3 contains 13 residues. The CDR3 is CASSLKGDTEAFF. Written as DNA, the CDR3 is TGTGCCAGCTCACTGAAGGGGGACACTGAAGCTTTCTTT. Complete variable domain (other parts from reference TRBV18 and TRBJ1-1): NAGVMQNPRHLVRRRGQEARLRCSPMKGHSHVYWYRQLPEEGLKFMVYLQKENIIDESGMPKERFSAEFPKEGPSILRIQQVVRGDSAAYFCASSLKGDTEAFFGQGTRLTVV.

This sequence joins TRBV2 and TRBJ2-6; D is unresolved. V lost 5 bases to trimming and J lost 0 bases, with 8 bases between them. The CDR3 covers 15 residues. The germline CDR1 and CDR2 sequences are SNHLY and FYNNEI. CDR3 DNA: TGTGCCAGCAGTATCTCGCGCTCTGGGGCCAACGTCCTGACTTTC. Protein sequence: CASSISRSGANVLTF.

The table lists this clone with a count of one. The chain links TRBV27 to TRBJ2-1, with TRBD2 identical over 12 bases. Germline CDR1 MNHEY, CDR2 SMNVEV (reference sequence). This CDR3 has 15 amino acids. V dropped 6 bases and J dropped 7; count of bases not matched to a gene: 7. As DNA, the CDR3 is TGTGCCAGCAGCCCGACTAGCGGGAGTATGAATGAGCAGTTCTTC. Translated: CASSPTSGSMNEQFF.

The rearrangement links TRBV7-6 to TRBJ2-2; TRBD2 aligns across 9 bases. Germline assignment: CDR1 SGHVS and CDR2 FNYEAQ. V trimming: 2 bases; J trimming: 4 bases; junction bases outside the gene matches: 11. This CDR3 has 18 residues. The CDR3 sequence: CASSLPRSGRGSTGELFF. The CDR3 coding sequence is TGTGCCAGCAGCTTACCTCGTAGCGGGAGAGGGTCCACCGGGGAGCTGTTTTTT.

This CDR3 reads CASSATGVSTNEKLFF. The CDR3 region has the DNA TGTGCCAGCAGTGCGACAGGGGTTTCAACTAATGAAAAACTGTTTTTT. The chain links TRBV2 to TRBJ1-4; 8 bases match TRBD1. This CDR3 comprises 16 residues. Germline CDR1 SNHLY, CDR2 FYNNEI. The V and J ends lost 4 bases and 0 bases, in that order; junction bases with no gene match: 4.

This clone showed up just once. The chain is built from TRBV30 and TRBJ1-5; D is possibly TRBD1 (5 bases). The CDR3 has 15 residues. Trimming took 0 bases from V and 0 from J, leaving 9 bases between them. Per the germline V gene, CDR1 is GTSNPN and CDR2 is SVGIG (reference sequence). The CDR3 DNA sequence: TGTGCCTGGAGTGTGGGGGGACCTAGCAATCAGCCCCAGCATTTT. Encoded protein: CAWSVGGPSNQPQHF.

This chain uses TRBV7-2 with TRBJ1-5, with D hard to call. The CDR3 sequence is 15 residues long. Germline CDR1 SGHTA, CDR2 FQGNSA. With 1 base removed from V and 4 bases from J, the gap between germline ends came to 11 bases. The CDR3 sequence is CASSLGDTGNQPQHF. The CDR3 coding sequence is TGTGCCAGCAGCTTAGGGGATACGGGAAATCAGCCCCAGCATTTT.

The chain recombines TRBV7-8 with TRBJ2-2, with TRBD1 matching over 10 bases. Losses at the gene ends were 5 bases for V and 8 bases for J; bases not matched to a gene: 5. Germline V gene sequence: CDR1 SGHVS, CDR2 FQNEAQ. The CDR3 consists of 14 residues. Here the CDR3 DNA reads TGTGCCAGCAGCCCAAGGGACAGGGGAGGGGAGCTGTTTTTT. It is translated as CASSPRDRGGELFF.

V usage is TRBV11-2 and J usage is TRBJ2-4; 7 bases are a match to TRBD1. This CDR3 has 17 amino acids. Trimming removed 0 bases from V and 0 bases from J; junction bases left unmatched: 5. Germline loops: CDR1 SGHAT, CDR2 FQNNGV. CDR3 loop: CASSLDQTGLAKNIQYF. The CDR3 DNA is TGTGCCAGCAGCTTAGACCAGACAGGGCTAGCCAAAAACATTCAGTACTTC.

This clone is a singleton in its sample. DNA of the CDR3: TGTGCCAGCAGCCGCGGGACTAGTCTCTACGAGCAGTACTTC. It encodes CASSRGTSLYEQYF. The rearrangement links TRBV4-2 to TRBJ2-7; TRBD2 agrees at 8 bases. Trimming at V came to 4 bases and at J to 3 bases, leaving 5 bases not matched to a gene. Germline V gene data show CDR1 as LGHNA and CDR2 as YNFKEQ. The CDR3 spans 14 residues.

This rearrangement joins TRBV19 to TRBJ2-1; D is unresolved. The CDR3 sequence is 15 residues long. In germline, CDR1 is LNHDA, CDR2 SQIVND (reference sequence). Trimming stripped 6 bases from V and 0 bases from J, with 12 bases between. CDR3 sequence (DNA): TGTGCCAGTAGCCGGGTACTCGGCTCCTACAATGAGCAGTTCTTC. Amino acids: CASSRVLGSYNEQFF.

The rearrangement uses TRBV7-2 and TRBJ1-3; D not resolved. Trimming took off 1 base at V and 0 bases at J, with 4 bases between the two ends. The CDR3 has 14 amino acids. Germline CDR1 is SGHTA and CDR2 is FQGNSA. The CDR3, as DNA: TGTGCCAGCAGCTTAGGGCCCTCTGGAAACACCATATATTTT. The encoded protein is CASSLGPSGNTIYF.